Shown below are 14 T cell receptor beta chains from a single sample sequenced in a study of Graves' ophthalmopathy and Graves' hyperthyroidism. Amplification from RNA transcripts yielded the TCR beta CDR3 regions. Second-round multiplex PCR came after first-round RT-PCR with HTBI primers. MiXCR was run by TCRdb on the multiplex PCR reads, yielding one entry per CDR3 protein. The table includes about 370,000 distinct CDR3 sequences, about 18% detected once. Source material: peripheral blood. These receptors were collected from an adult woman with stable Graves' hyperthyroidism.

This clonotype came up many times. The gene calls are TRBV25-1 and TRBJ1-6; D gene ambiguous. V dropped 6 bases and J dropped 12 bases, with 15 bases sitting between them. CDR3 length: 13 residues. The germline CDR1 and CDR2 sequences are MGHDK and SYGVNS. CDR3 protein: CASRNKTRQPLHF. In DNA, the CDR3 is TGTGCCAGCAGGAATAAGACACGTCAACCCCTCCACTTT.

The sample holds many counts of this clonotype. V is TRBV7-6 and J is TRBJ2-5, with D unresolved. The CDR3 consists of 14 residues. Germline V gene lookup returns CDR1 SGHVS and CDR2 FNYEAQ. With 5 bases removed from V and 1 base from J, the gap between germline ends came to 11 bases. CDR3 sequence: CASSIRHSQETQYF. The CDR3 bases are TGTGCCAGCAGCATCAGACATTCCCAAGAGACCCAGTACTTC.

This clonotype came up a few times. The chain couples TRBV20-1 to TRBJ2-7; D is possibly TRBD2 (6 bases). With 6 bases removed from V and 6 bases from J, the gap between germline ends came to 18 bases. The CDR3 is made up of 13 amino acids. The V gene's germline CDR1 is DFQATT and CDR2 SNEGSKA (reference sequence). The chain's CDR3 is CSARDSGNGEQYF. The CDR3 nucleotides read TGCAGTGCCCGGGACTCCGGGAACGGCGAGCAGTACTTC.

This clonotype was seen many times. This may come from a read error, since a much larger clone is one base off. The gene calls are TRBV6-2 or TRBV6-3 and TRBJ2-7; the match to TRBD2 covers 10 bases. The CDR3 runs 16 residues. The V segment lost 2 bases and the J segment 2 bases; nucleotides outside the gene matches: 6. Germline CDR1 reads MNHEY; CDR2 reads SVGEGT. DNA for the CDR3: TGTGCCAGCAGTTACCTGAGCGGGAGGGCCCCCTACGAGCAGTACTTC. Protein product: CASSYLSGRAPYEQYF.

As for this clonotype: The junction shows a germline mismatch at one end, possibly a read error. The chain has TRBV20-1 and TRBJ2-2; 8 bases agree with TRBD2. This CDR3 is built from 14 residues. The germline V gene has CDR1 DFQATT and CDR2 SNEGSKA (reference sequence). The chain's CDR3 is CSALTSVNSGDLFF. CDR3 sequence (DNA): TGCAGTGCTCTGACTAGCGTGAACTCCGGGGATCTGTTTTTT.

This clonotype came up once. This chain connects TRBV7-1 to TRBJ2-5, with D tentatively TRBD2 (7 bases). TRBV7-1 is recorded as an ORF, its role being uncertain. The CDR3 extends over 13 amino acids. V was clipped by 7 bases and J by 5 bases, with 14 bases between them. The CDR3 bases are TGTGCCAGCACTCCCGGGGGGCGGGAGACCCAGTACTTC. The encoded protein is CASTPGGRETQYF.

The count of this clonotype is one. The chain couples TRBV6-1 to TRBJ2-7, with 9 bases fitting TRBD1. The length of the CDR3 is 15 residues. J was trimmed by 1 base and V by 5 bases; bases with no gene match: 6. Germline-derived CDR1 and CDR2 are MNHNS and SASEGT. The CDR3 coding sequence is TGTGCCAGCAGTAGAGACAGGGGGACGTCCTACGAGCAGTACTTC. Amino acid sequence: CASSRDRGTSYEQYF.

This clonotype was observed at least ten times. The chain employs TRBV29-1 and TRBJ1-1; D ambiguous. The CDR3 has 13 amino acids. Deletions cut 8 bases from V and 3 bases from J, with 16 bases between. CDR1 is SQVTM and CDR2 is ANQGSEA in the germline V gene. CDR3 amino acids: CSIKPGWDTEAFF. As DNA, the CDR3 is TGCAGCATAAAACCGGGGTGGGACACTGAAGCTTTCTTT.

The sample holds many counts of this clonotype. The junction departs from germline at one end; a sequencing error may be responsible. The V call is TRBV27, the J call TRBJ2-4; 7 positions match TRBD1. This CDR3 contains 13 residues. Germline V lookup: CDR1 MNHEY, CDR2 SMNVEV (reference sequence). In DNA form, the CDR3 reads TGTGCCAGCAGCCGACTGACAGGGAACATTAAGTACTTC. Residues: CASSRLTGNIKYF.

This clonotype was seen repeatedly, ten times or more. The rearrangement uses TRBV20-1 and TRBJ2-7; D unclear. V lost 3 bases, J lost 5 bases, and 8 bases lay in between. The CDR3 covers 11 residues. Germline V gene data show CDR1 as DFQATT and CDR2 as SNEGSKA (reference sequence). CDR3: CSASDVDEQYF. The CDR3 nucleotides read TGCAGTGCTAGTGATGTGGACGAGCAGTACTTC.

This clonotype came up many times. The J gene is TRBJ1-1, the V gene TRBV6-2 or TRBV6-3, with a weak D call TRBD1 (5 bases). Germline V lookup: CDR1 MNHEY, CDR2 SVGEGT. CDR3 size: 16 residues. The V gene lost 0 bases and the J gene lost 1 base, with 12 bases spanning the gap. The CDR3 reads CASSYSQGAPNTEAFF. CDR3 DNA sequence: TGTGCCAGCAGTTACTCTCAAGGGGCACCGAACACTGAAGCTTTCTTT.

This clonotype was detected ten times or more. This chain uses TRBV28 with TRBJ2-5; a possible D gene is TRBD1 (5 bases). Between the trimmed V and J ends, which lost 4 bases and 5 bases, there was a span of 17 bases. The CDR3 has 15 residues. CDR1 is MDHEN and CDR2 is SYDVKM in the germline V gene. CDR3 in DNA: TGTGCCAGCAGTTGGCACAAGGGGATTCGGGAGACCCAGTACTTC. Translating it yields CASSWHKGIRETQYF.

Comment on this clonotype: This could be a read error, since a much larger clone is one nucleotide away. The CDR3 sequence: CASSLEGGISYEQCF. DNA for the CDR3: TGTGCCAGCAGTTTAGAGGGAGGCATCTCCTACGAGCAGTGCTTC. The chain is built from TRBV28 and TRBJ2-7, with D possibly being TRBD2 (6 bases). This CDR3 spans 15 amino acids. Germline V gives CDR1 MDHEN, CDR2 SYDVKM.

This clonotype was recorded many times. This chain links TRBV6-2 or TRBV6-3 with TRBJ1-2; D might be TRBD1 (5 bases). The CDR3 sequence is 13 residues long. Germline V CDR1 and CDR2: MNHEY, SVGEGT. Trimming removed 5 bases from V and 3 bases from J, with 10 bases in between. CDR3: CASSKTVDYGYTF. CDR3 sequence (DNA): TGTGCCAGCAGTAAGACAGTGGACTATGGCTACACCTTC.